This T cell receptor (beta chain) was identified in a study of T cell repertoires in cytomegalovirus infection. Study-wide background: An indication of both CMV infection and matching HLA type came from public TCR beta signatures.

CDR1 and CDR2 (germline): KGHDR, SFDVKD. The CDR3 spans 13 residues. The J segment lost 5 bases and the V segment lost 7 bases, leaving 4 bases of the junction unmatched. Study-wide results and limits: Across the ex vivo response, the dominant clonotypes were HLA-C-restricted CMV-specific TCR beta clonotypes. People with CMV and the relevant HLA were identified by cumulative public TCR beta family frequency.

Each CDR3 protein is one row after TCRdb ran MiXCR on the reads. The top ten clones hold approximately 9.9% of a sample with 150,000 to 190,000 distinct CDR3 sequences, 20% to 30% of them seen once. Details on this clonotype: The antigen is unknown.

Sequenced sample: PBMCs. This chain joins TRBV24-1 and TRBJ1-1; 9 bases match TRBD1. This TCR derives from a human donor in good health (CMV status not recorded). Some clones in this sample may be carry-over from other donors' samples. The CDR3, as DNA: TGTGCCACCAGGTCGACAGGGGGGACTGAAGCTTTCTTT. Its translation: CATRSTGGTEAFF.